This T cell receptor (beta chain) was identified in a study of blood T cell repertoires in COVID-19. The CDR3 has 14 residues. Germline V gene data show CDR1 as SGHNT and CDR2 as YYREEE (reference sequence). Trimming pared 7 bases from V and 4 bases from J, leaving 14 bases between. In the authors' workflow: Using reference gene primer amplification, nucleated cell counts were estimated. Clones were sequenced by immunoSEQ multiplex PCR, and TCRdb holds only the in-frame ones, with some missing. Clone size and the V and J calls come from that table; the DNA yielded D and trimming. The sample holds nearly 250,000 clones, 86% seen once.

The V call is TRBV5-4, the J call TRBJ2-2; TRBD1 is a possible D gene (5 bases). The receptor comes from a woman aged 55-70 years who had recovered from COVID-19. Sequencing was done on a sample of peripheral blood. CDR3 sequence reads: CASQAQESTGELFF. The CDR3, as DNA: TGTGCCAGCCAAGCACAGGAGTCCACCGGGGAGCTGTTTTTT.